These T cell receptor beta chains were read from a single sample in a study of blood T cell repertoires in COVID-19. Measured with immunoSEQ multiplex PCR; TCRdb has only the in-frame clones, and not every one. The sample lists about 200,000 clones, over 75% occurring once. Sample: peripheral blood. These receptors were taken from a person aged 70 to 80 with COVID-19, enrolled during active disease. CDR3s include the opening cysteine and the closing phenylalanine or tryptophan. The D gene is left open where the match is weak. Clone sizes are given selectively: once, few, many, or a class where the clone is expanded.

>TRBJ2-7|-|TRBD2|TRBV4-2
TGTGCCAGCAGCCAAAAATTACTAGCGGGTCGCTACGAGCAGTACTTC
CASSQKLLAGRYEQYF
>TRBJ2-7|-|TRBD1|TRBV11-2
TGTGCCAGCAGCTTAGCCGTCCGGGACAGGGTCTACGAGCAGTACTTC
CASSLAVRDRVYEQYF
>TRBJ1-1|-|-|TRBV19
TGTGCCAGTAGTACCAGTTCGAACACTGAAGCTTTCTTT
CASSTSSNTEAFF
>TRBJ2-7|-|-|TRBV21-1
TGTGCCACCGTGTTTGACTGCACCGCACGCTACGAGCAGTACTTC
CATVFDCTARYEQYF
>TRBJ1-2|-|-|TRBV5-5
TGTGCCAGCAGCCCTATCCGACAGTCCAACTATGGCTACACCTTC
CASSPIRQSNYGYTF
>TRBJ2-6|-|-|TRBV19
TGTGCCAGTAGTATAAGCCACTCTGGGGCCAACGTCCTGACTTTC
CASSISHSGANVLTF
>TRBJ1-3|few|TRBD1|TRBV10-3
TGTGCCATCAGTGAGGCAATGACAGGGAGTGGAAACACCATATATTTT
CAISEAMTGSGNTIYF
>TRBJ1-5|-|-|TRBV10-2
TGCGCCAGCAGTATTCAGGACAATCAGCCCCAGCATTTT
CASSIQDNQPQHF
>TRBJ2-5|-|TRBD1|TRBV19
TGTGCCAGTAGGAAACAGGGGGCGGAGACCCAGTACTTC
CASRKQGAETQYF
>TRBJ1-2|-|-|TRBV28
TGTGCCAGCAGTCTCAGTGGGCCGGCTAACTATGGCTACACCTTC
CASSLSGPANYGYTF
>TRBJ2-1|-|TRBD2|TRBV7-3
TGTGCCAGCAGCTCCATCGGGGGGGCGCTTTCCAATGAGCAGTTCTTC
CASSSIGGALSNEQFF
>TRBJ2-3|few|-|TRBV28
TGTGCCAGCAGTGGAGTGGAAGATACGCAGTATTTT
CASSGVEDTQYF
>TRBJ1-5|-|-|TRBV20-1
TGCAGTGCTAGTGCCCTGGGGGGGACAACCAAACAGCCCCAGCATTTT
CSASALGGTTKQPQHF
>TRBJ1-3|-|-|TRBV9
TGTGCCAGCAGCGTGGTAGGGGGAGTTGGAAACACCATATATTTT
CASSVVGGVGNTIYF
>TRBJ2-7|-|TRBD2|TRBV6-6
TGTGCCAGCAGTTACGGCGGGAGTATGTACGAGCAGTACTTC
CASSYGGSMYEQYF
>TRBJ2-7|-|TRBD1|TRBV4-3
TGCGCCAGCAGCGAACAGGGGTACGGCGAGCAGTACTTC
CASSEQGYGEQYF
>TRBJ1-3|-|-|TRBV19
TGTGCCAGTAGTATAGTAGGAGGGAGCCCCTCTGGAAACACCATATATTTT
CASSIVGGSPSGNTIYF
>TRBJ2-2|-|-|TRBV19
TGTGCCAGTACAAAAGGACAGTTAGAAACCGGGGAGCTGTTTTTT
CASTKGQLETGELFF
>TRBJ1-1|-|-|TRBV7-8
TGTGCCAGCAGCCCCTCAGGAACGGTGGAGAACACTGAAGCTTTCTTT
CASSPSGTVENTEAFF
>TRBJ2-1|-|-|TRBV10-3
TGTGCCATCAGTGATAGGCGGAAACAGGGTTTGGCGAATGAGCAGTTCTTC
CAISDRRKQGLANEQFF
>TRBJ2-2|-|-|TRBV7-9
TGTGCCAGCAGCTTCAGGGGTACGAACACCGGGGAGCTGTTTTTT
CASSFRGTNTGELFF
>TRBJ1-2|-|-|TRBV5-8
TGTGCCAGCAGCGTAGACATCTATGGCTACACCTTC
CASSVDIYGYTF
>TRBJ2-7|-|TRBD2|TRBV27
TGTGCCAGCAGTTTTCAGGGGGCGAGCGGGAGGGCCAACGAGCAGTACTTC
CASSFQGASGRANEQYF
>TRBJ1-3|-|-|TRBV7-2
TGTGCCAGCAGCTACCACAGGGAAGGGCGGAACACCATATATTTT
CASSYHREGRNTIYF
>TRBJ2-1|-|-|TRBV18
TGTGCCAGCTCACCGCAGGGTGAGTACTACAATGAGCAGTTCTTC
CASSPQGEYYNEQFF
>TRBJ2-7|-|-|TRBV18
TGTGCCAGCTCACCTGCGACAGATCGGGAGCAGTACTTC
CASSPATDREQYF
>TRBJ2-7|-|-|TRBV27
TGTGCCAGCAGTTGGAGATTGCAATCCTACGAGCAGTACTTC
CASSWRLQSYEQYF
>TRBJ2-4|-|TRBD2|TRBV7-8
TGTGCCAGCAGCCACTACGTGGGAGGGCATTCCTCCAAAAACATTCAGTACTTC
CASSHYVGGHSSKNIQYF